The 29 T cell receptor beta chains given below trace back to one sample, sequenced in a study of blood T cell repertoires in COVID-19. Produced via immunoSEQ multiplex PCR; TCRdb's table is partial and in-frame only. The repertoire consists of 75,000 to 100,000 clones, with 65% to 85% occurring once and the leading ten covering 4% to 5.5%. The source material was peripheral blood. The receptors were gathered from a man between 60 and 70 years old with acute or convalescent COVID-19.

This chain uses TRBV7-3 with TRBJ1-1; the D is unclear. Trimming stripped 5 bases from V and 3 bases from J, with 10 bases between. The CDR3 spans 13 residues. Germline CDR1 reads SGHTA; CDR2 reads FQGTGA. The chain's CDR3 is CASSEDFYTEAFF. The CDR3 nucleotides read TGTGCCAGCAGCGAAGACTTCTACACTGAAGCTTTCTTT.

The gene calls are TRBV19 and TRBJ2-2; 13 bases are shared with TRBD2. Germline V gene data show CDR1 as LNHDA and CDR2 as SQIVND (reference sequence). V shed 3 bases and J 6 bases; nucleotides not matched to a gene: 10. This CDR3 contains 18 residues. CDR3 region: CASSIKLAGGGFAGELFF. CDR3 bases: TGTGCCAGTAGTATCAAACTAGCGGGAGGGGGATTTGCCGGGGAGCTGTTTTTT.

The V gene is TRBV29-1, the J gene TRBJ2-7; 8 positions agree with TRBD1. The CDR3 sequence is 13 residues long. Germline CDR1 is SQVTM and CDR2 is ANQGSEA. V shed 6 bases and J 3 bases; nucleotides not matched to a gene: 7. The DNA of the CDR3 is TGCAGCGTCCTACAGGGGGGAGGCTACGAGCAGTACTTC. This codes for CSVLQGGGYEQYF.

J is TRBJ1-5 and V is TRBV10-2; 9 bases line up with TRBD1. There are 16 residues in the CDR3. With 6 bases clipped from V and 2 bases from J, the junction kept 8 bases outside the gene matches. Per the germline V gene, CDR1 is WSHSY and CDR2 is SAAADI. The CDR3 sequence: CASRRTGGDGNQPQHF. The CDR3 DNA sequence: TGCGCCAGCAGGAGAACAGGGGGCGACGGCAATCAGCCCCAGCATTTT.

The chain employs TRBV11-3 and TRBJ2-5; 7 positions agree with TRBD2. Germline lookup yields CDR1 SGHNT and CDR2 YENEEA. J was trimmed by 1 base and V by 3 bases; bases with no gene match: 5. The CDR3 loop spans 15 amino acids. CDR3 loop: CASSLGGGLQETQYF. CDR3 bases: TGTGCCAGCAGCTTGGGGGGGGGTCTCCAAGAGACCCAGTACTTC.

CDR3 region: CASSLRVGAGRGGYTDTQYF. CDR3 DNA sequence: TGTGCCAGCAGCTTACGCGTCGGGGCAGGGAGAGGGGGTTACACAGATACGCAGTATTTT. V is TRBV7-8 and J is TRBJ2-3; weak D call: TRBD1 (6 bases). Deletions cut 2 bases from V and 2 bases from J, with 26 bases between. Per the germline V gene, CDR1 is SGHVS and CDR2 is FQNEAQ. The CDR3 loop spans 20 amino acids.

The CDR3 here is CATSPGIKISGANVLTF. CDR3 nucleotides: TGTGCCACCAGTCCAGGGATTAAAATCTCTGGGGCCAACGTCCTGACTTTC. The rearrangement links TRBV24-1 to TRBJ2-6; D might be TRBD1 (5 bases). The length of the CDR3 is 17 residues. Germline V gene data show CDR1 as KGHDR and CDR2 as SFDVKD. The ends were cut back, 6 bases at V and 0 bases at J, with 14 bases in the middle.

The chain couples TRBV28 to TRBJ1-1, with D uncertain. The CDR3 covers 12 residues. Trimming cost V 4 bases and J 12 bases, with 15 bases left between them. The germline gives CDR1 MDHEN, CDR2 SYDVKM. The CDR3 sequence: CASSYPSRGSFF. The CDR3 DNA reads TGTGCCAGCAGTTACCCTTCCAGAGGGTCTTTCTTT.

The chain has TRBV5-6 and TRBJ2-3; the D is unclear. The CDR3 contains 11 residues. V shed 2 bases and J shed 6 bases, with 4 bases lying between them. Germline assignment: CDR1 SGHDT and CDR2 YYEEEE. This chain's CDR3 is CASSFRDTQYF. CDR3 nucleotide sequence: TGTGCCAGCAGCTTTCGGGATACGCAGTATTTT.

In the case of this clone: This specimen includes other DNA sequences encoding the same CDR3. J is TRBJ1-1 and V is TRBV7-2; D gene unclear. Trimming shortened V by 4 bases and J by 4 bases, and 13 bases separated the two germline ends. This CDR3 is 14 amino acids long. Per germline, CDR1 SGHTA and CDR2 FQGNSA. CDR3 region: CASSSLGGSTEAFF. The CDR3 DNA is TGTGCCAGCAGCTCCTTGGGAGGGAGCACTGAAGCTTTCTTT.

V and J are TRBV5-1 and TRBJ1-3, with 9 nucleotides matching TRBD1. The CDR3 runs to 17 residues. Germline V lookup: CDR1 SGHRS, CDR2 YFSETQ. After removal of 1 base from V and 1 base from J, the junction contained 6 bases not matched to a gene. CDR3 DNA sequence: TGCGCCAGCAGCTTGACGGGGACAGGGAGTTCTGGAAACACCATATATTTT. As protein: CASSLTGTGSSGNTIYF.

The V gene is TRBV4-3, the J gene TRBJ1-2; D is ambiguous. There are 13 residues in the CDR3. The V and J ends lost 1 base and 4 bases respectively, with 7 bases between them. Germline CDR1 LGHNA, CDR2 YSLEER. In DNA, the CDR3 is TGCGCCAGCAGCCAAGGGGCGGGCTATGGCTACACCTTC. Protein sequence: CASSQGAGYGYTF.

CDR3 sequence: CATSRNQGNTEAFF. DNA for the CDR3: TGTGCCACCAGCAGAAATCAGGGGAACACTGAAGCTTTCTTT. The chain carries TRBV15 and TRBJ1-1; D is perhaps TRBD1 (5 bases). This CDR3 has 14 amino acids. Trimming took off 2 bases at V and 1 base at J, with 8 bases between the two ends. CDR1 is LNHNV and CDR2 is YYDKDF in the germline V gene (reference sequence).

CDR3 in DNA: TGTGCCAGCAGCTCTCCTGGGAGGAAAAGCGGGTACACCTACAATGAGCAGTTCTTC. It codes for CASSSPGRKSGYTYNEQFF. This chain connects TRBV7-2 to TRBJ2-1; possibly TRBD2 for D (6 bases). V lost 4 bases to trimming and J lost 2 bases, with 24 bases between them. Germline CDR1 and CDR2: SGHTA and FQGNSA. The length of the CDR3 is 19 residues.

The rearrangement joins TRBV6-5 to TRBJ1-2; D possibly corresponds to TRBD1 (6 bases). The ends were cut back, 9 bases at V and 7 bases at J, with 12 bases in the middle. The CDR3 spans 11 residues. The germline gives CDR1 MNHEY, CDR2 SVGAGI. CDR3 sequence reads: CASTGLGGYTF. The DNA for the CDR3 is TGTGCCAGTACAGGGTTGGGTGGCTACACCTTC.

V usage is TRBV7-8 and J usage is TRBJ2-3; D gene uncertain. The V gene lost 1 base and the J gene lost 5 bases, with 13 bases spanning the gap. The CDR3 length is 15 residues. Germline values: CDR1 SGHVS, CDR2 FQNEAQ. The CDR3 bases are TGTGCCAGCAGCTTAGATTTTGAGGTCGGAGATACGCAGTATTTT. Its translation: CASSLDFEVGDTQYF.

The chain couples TRBV24-1 to TRBJ1-2, with TRBD1 matching 7 bases. In germline, CDR1 is KGHDR, CDR2 SFDVKD. The J segment lost 5 bases and the V segment lost 9 bases, leaving 5 bases of the junction unmatched. This CDR3 is built from 12 residues. CDR3 sequence (DNA): TGTGCCACCGGACGACAGGGATATGGCTACACCTTC. As protein: CATGRQGYGYTF.

This chain links TRBV11-2 with TRBJ2-3, with 10 bases matching TRBD2. CDR1 and CDR2 (germline): SGHAT, FQNNGV. With 7 bases clipped from V and 3 bases from J, the junction kept 10 bases outside the gene matches. CDR3 length equals 16 residues. CDR3 amino acids: CASISQSGRGTDTQYF. CDR3 sequence (DNA): TGTGCCAGCATCTCTCAAAGCGGGAGGGGTACAGATACGCAGTATTTT.

The gene calls are TRBV5-6 and TRBJ2-5; 7 nucleotides line up with TRBD2. The V segment lost 2 bases and the J segment 3 bases; nucleotides outside the gene matches: 7. Germline V gene lookup returns CDR1 SGHDT and CDR2 YYEEEE. The CDR3 runs to 15 residues. Written as DNA, the CDR3 is TGTGCCAGCAGCTTTCCGGGAGGCTGGGAAGAGACCCAGTACTTC. This gives the protein CASSFPGGWEETQYF.

The genes are TRBV25-1 and TRBJ1-6, with no clear D. The germline V and J ends were trimmed by 1 base and 5 bases, with 9 bases remaining between them. The CDR3 has 15 residues. The germline V gene encodes CDR1 MGHDK and CDR2 SYGVNS. As DNA, the CDR3 is TGTGCCAGCAGTGAATCAGGCCTGAATAATTCACCCCTCCACTTT. Protein product: CASSESGLNNSPLHF.

The V and J genes are TRBV5-6 and TRBJ1-4, with 8 nucleotides matching TRBD1. The CDR3 has 14 residues. The junction had 4 bases not matched to a gene; V was cut back by 1 base and J by 8 bases. The germline V gene has CDR1 SGHDT and CDR2 YYEEEE. CDR3 sequence: CASSLQGAGEKLFF. The DNA of the CDR3 is TGTGCCAGCAGCTTGCAGGGGGCGGGAGAAAAACTGTTTTTT.

This chain connects TRBV10-1 to TRBJ2-3, with TRBD2 identical over 11 bases. Germline V lookup: CDR1 WNHNN, CDR2 SYGVQD (reference sequence). The CDR3 sequence is 17 residues long. The V gene end was trimmed by 0 bases and the J gene end by 6 bases; junction bases not matched to a gene: 8. CDR3 coding DNA: TGCGCCAGCAGTGAGTCGATTAGCGGGAGGGCCTGGGATACGCAGTATTTT. Translating gives CASSESISGRAWDTQYF.

The genes are TRBV6-6 and TRBJ1-1; 10 nucleotides line up with TRBD1. The CDR3 has 15 amino acids. CDR1 and CDR2 from the germline V gene are MNHNY and SVGAGI (reference sequence). V dropped 4 bases and J dropped 4; count of bases not matched to a gene: 6. CDR3 sequence reads: CASSLTGGLVTEAFF. Here the CDR3 DNA reads TGTGCCAGCAGTTTGACAGGGGGCCTAGTCACTGAAGCTTTCTTT.

The chain recombines TRBV6-5 with TRBJ1-4; D remains ambiguous. Per the germline V gene, CDR1 is MNHEY and CDR2 is SVGAGI. The CDR3 sequence is 15 residues long. V shed 7 bases and J shed 8 bases, with 20 bases lying between them. CDR3 coding DNA: TGTGCCAGCACTCACGCGGGTGGGTCCCCGGAAAAACTGTTTTTT. Its protein is CASTHAGGSPEKLFF.

The gene calls are TRBV7-2 and TRBJ1-2, with 10 bases aligning to TRBD1. CDR1 and CDR2 from the germline V gene are SGHTA and FQGNSA. The ends lost 1 base at V and 7 bases at J; junction bases unmatched: 9. There are 16 residues in the CDR3. The CDR3 loop reads CASSLVGTGVGVGYTF. CDR3 DNA sequence: TGTGCCAGCAGCTTAGTGGGGACAGGGGTAGGGGTTGGCTACACCTTC.

This clone was detected once. The rearrangement uses TRBV21-1 and TRBJ2-7; TRBD1, as called in the table, went unchecked against the DNA. TRBV21-1 is a recognized pseudogene. This CDR3 spans 14 amino acids. The CDR3 spells CASSKEQGSYEQYF. CDR3 sequence (DNA): TGTGCCAGCAGCAAAGAACAGGGGTCCTACGAGCAGTACTTC.

This clone was detected once. The CDR3, as DNA: TGCGCCAGCAGCCAGACCGACAGGGTGGATCAGCCCCAGCATTTT. It yields the protein CASSQTDRVDQPQHF. V and J are TRBV4-1 and TRBJ1-5, with 7 bases lining up with TRBD1. Looked up from germline, CDR1 is MGHRA and CDR2 is YSYEKL. The CDR3 loop spans 15 amino acids. J lost 5 bases, V lost 3 bases, and 7 bases had no gene match.

This chain links TRBV7-2 with TRBJ1-6, with D unresolved. CDR3 length: 15 residues. The V gene's germline CDR1 is SGHTA and CDR2 FQGNSA. V lost 3 bases and J lost 3, with 9 bases in between. Here the CDR3 DNA reads TGTGCCAGCAGCTTTCAGGTGATCTATAATTCACCCCTCCACTTT. Protein sequence: CASSFQVIYNSPLHF.

The gene calls are TRBV11-3 and TRBJ2-5; TRBD2 matches 9 bases. Germline CDR1 reads SGHNT; CDR2 reads YENEEA. CDR3 size: 18 residues. V lost 5 bases, J lost 0 bases, and 13 bases stayed unmatched. CDR3 in DNA: TGTGCCAGCAGCCCTCCCGGCGGGGGGGCTATGTACCAAGAGACCCAGTACTTC. Its translation: CASSPPGGGAMYQETQYF.